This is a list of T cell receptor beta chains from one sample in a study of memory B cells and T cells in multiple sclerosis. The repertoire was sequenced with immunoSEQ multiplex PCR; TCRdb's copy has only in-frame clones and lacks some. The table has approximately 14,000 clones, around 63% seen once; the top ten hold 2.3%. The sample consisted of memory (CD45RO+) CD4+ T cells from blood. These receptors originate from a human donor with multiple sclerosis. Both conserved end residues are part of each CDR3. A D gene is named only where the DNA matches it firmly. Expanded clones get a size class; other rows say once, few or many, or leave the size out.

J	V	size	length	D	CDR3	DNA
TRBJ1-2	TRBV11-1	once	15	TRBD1	CASSEDRGAYYGYTF	TGTGCCAGCAGCGAAGACAGGGGGGCCTACTATGGCTACACCTTC
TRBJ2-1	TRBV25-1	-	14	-	CASSEELESSEQFF	TGTGCCAGCAGTGAAGAGCTTGAGAGTTCTGAGCAGTTCTTC
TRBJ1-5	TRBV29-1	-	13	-	CSVVAGPNQPQHF	TGCAGCGTTGTGGCAGGGCCGAATCAGCCCCAGCATTTT
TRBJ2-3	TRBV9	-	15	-	CASSVGPSATDTQYF	TGTGCCAGCAGCGTAGGCCCGAGTGCGACAGATACGCAGTATTTT
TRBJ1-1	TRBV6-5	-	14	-	CASIRGGGHTEAFF	TGTGCCAGCATCCGAGGGGGGGGGCACACTGAAGCTTTCTTT
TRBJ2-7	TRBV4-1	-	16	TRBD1	CASSQADSTGTYEQYF	TGCGCCAGCAGCCAAGCCGATTCGACAGGGACCTACGAGCAGTACTTC
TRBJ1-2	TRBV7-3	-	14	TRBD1	CASSLGQGAYGYTF	TGTGCCAGCAGCTTGGGACAGGGGGCCTATGGCTACACCTTC
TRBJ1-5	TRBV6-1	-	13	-	CASSEVSVQPQHF	TGTGCCAGCAGTGAAGTTTCGGTTCAGCCCCAGCATTTT
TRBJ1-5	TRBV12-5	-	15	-	CASELQGGGNQPQHF	TGTGCTAGTGAATTACAGGGCGGTGGCAATCAGCCCCAGCATTTT
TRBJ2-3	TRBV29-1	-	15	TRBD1	CSVETRDRGTDTQYF	TGCAGCGTTGAGACCCGGGACAGGGGCACAGATACGCAGTATTTT
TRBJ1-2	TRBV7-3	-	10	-	CASSTGGYTF	TGTGCCAGCTCCACAGGTGGCTACACCTTC
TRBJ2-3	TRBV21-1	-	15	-	CASNKNRQVRDTQYF	TGTGCCAGCAACAAAAACAGGCAGGTCCGTGATACGCAGTATTTT
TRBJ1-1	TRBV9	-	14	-	CASSGRDKNTEAFF	TGTGCCAGCAGCGGCCGGGACAAGAACACTGAAGCTTTCTTT
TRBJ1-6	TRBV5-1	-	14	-	CASSQLIGDSPLHF	TGCGCCAGCAGCCAACTCATTGGTGATTCACCCCTCCACTTT
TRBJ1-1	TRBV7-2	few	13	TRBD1	CASGTALNTEAFF	TGTGCCAGTGGGACAGCCTTGAACACTGAAGCTTTCTTT
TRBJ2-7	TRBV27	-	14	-	CASRAGTTTYEQYF	TGTGCCAGTCGTGCCGGGACAACAACCTACGAGCAGTACTTC
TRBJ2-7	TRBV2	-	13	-	CASRRDFTYEQYF	TGTGCCAGCAGGAGGGACTTCACCTACGAGCAGTACTTC
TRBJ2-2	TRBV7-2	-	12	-	CASSRNTGELFF	TGTGCCAGCAGCCGGAACACCGGGGAGCTGTTTTTT
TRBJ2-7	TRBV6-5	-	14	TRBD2	CASSSSGSSDEQYF	TGTGCCAGCAGTTCTAGCGGGAGCTCGGACGAGCAGTACTTC
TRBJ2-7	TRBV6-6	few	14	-	CASRHTGFTYEQYF	TGTGCCAGCAGACATACAGGGTTCACCTACGAGCAGTACTTC
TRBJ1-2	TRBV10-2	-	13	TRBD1	CASSPQGAYGYTF	TGCGCCAGCAGTCCCCAGGGGGCCTATGGCTACACCTTC
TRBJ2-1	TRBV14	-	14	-	CASSLGGSYNEQFF	TGTGCCAGCAGTTTGGGGGGCTCCTACAATGAGCAGTTCTTC
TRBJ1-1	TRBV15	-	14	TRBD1	CATSTTGPGAEAFF	TGTGCCACCAGCACGACAGGGCCAGGGGCTGAAGCTTTCTTT
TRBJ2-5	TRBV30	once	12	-	CAWSDRQETQYF	TGTGCCTGGAGTGACAGGCAAGAGACCCAGTACTTC
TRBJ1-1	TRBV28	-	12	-	CASSNLNTEAFF	TGTGCCAGCAGCAATTTGAACACTGAAGCTTTCTTT
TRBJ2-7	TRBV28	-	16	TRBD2	CASSLGLAGGAYEQYF	TGTGCCAGCAGTTTAGGGCTAGCGGGAGGGGCCTACGAGCAGTACTTC
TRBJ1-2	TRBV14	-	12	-	CASSQAGYGYTF	TGTGCCAGCAGCCAAGCCGGCTATGGCTACACCTTC